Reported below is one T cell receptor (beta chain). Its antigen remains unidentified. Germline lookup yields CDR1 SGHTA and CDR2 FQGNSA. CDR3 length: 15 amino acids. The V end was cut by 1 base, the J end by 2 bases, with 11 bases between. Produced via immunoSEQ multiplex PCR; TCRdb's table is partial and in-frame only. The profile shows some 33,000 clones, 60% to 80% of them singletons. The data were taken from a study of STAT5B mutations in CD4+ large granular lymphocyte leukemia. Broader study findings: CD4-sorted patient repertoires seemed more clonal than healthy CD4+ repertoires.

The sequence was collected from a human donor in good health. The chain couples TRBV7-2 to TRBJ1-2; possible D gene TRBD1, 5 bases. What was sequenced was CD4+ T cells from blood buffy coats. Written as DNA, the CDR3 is TGTGCCAGCAGCTTAGTATCAGGGATAAACTATGGCTACACCTTC. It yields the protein CASSLVSGINYGYTF.